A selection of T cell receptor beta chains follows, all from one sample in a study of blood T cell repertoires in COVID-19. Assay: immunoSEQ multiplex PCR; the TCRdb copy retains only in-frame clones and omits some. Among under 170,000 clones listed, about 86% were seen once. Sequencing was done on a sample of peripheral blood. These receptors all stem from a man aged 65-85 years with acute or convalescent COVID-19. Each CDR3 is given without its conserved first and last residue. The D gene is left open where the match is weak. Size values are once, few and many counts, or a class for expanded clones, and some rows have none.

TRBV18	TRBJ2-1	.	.	ASSPTSKPDNEQF
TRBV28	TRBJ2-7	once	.	ASSVGWGRTYEQY
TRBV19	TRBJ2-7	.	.	ASSPLRDTSEQY
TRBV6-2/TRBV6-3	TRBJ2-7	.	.	ASSNQTPEQY
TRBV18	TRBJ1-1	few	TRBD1	ASSPRAGQGWTEAF
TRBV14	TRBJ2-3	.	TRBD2	ASSHRSGGGTDTQY
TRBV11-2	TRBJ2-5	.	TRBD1	ASSFDRGQETQY
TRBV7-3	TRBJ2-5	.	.	ASSPNRGAQETQY
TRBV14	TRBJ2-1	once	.	ASSQDRSGKQF
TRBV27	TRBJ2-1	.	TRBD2	ASSLSGGWAGLAGPSSYNEQF
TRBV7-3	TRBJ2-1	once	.	ASSTQGRSSYNEQF
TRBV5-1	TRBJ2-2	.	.	ASRQLGTTNTGELF
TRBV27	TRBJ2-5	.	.	ASSSHDYGAQY
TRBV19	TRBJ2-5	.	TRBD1	ASSLGDRAGETQY
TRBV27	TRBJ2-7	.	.	ASSLSRQGGYEQY
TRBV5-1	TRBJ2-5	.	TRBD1	ASSSQGSRETQY
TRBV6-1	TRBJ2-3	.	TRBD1	ASSETYRGRGTDTQY
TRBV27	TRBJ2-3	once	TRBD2	ASSGGDRPMGTDTQY
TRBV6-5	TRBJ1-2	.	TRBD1	ASSPDRGYGYT
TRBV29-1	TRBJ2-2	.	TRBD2	SVISGRSSGELF
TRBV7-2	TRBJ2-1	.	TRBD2	ASSWSSGSDEQF
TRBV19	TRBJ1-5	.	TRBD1	ASSTTQGLRNQPQH
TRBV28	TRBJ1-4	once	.	ASSLASVGEKLF
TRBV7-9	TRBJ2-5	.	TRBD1	ASSLIQGIQY
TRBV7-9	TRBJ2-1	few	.	ASSLETSQSEQF
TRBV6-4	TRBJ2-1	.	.	ASSESWGGSYNEQF
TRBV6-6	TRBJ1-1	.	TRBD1	ASKTRQGAETEAF
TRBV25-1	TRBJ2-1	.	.	ASSDSRAPYNEQF
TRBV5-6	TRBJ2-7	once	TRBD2	ASSLGLAGGPYEQY
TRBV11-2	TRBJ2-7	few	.	ASSLRGQLTYEQY
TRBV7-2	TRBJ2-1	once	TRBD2	ASSSSGLAGVGEQF
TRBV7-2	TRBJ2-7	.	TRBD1	ASSLGGTGVYEQY
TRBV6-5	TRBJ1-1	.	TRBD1	ASSSTSRTGSTEAF
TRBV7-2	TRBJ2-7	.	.	ASSLEVGRSEQY
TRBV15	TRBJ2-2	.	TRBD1	ATARGRGELF
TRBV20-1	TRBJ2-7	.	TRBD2	SASGGRVSYEQY
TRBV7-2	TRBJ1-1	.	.	ASSLVGGETEAF
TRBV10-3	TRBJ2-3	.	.	AIASAGSEGDTQY
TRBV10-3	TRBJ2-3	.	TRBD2	AQGEGGTDTQY
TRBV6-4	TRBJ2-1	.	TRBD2	ATPSASGSDSYNEQF
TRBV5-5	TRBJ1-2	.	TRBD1	ASSGQQGDYGYT
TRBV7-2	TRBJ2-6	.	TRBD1	ASSLSWGQGSGANVLT
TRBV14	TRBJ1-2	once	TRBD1	ASTGQGEKYT
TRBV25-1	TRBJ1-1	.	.	ATSQAGPRNTEAF
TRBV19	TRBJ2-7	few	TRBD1	ASSRASPGTGYEQY
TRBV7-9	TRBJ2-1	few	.	ASSLGPVPYNEQF
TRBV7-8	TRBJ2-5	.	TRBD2	ASRPPGTSVETQY
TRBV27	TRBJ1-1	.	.	ASSSRYMNTEAF
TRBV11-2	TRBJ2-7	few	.	ASSSRTAGGSAYEQY
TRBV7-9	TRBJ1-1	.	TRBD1	ASSLATGAMNTEAF